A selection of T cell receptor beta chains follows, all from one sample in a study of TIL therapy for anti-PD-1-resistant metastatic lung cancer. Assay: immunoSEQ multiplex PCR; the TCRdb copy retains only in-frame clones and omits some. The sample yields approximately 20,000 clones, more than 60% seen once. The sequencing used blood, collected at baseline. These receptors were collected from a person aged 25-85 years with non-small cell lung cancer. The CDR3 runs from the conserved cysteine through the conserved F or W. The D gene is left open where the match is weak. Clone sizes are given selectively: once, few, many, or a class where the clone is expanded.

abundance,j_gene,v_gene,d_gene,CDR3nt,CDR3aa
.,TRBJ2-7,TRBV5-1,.,TGCGCCAGCAGCTCCGAAAAAACCGCTGGCAGAAGCTACGAGCAGTACTTC,CASSSEKTAGRSYEQYF
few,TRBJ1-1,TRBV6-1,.,TGTGCCAGCAGCCATGCCAACACTGAAGCTTTCTTT,CASSHANTEAFF
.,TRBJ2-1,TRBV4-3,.,TGCGCCAGCAGCCTTCTAGTAATGCACGATGAGCAGTTCTTC,CASSLLVMHDEQFF
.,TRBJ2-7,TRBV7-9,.,TGTGCCAGCAGCCCAGCGGGACAGACCTACGAGCAGTACTTC,CASSPAGQTYEQYF
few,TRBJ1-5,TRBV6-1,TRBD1,TGTGCCAGCAGTGATAGGGGGCTGAACAATCAGCCCCAGCATTTT,CASSDRGLNNQPQHF
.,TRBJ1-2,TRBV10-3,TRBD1,TGTGCCATCAGTGCCGACAGGGCCACTAACTATGGCTACACCTTC,CAISADRATNYGYTF
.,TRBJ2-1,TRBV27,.,TGTGCCAGCAGTTTAAGACCGTACAATGAGCAGTTCTTC,CASSLRPYNEQFF
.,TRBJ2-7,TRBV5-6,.,TGTGCCAGCAGCTTGTGGCAGGGTGGCGAGCAGTACTTC,CASSLWQGGEQYF
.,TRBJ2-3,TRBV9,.,TGTGCCAGCAGCGTAGGCCCGGGGACCAGCACAGATACGCAGTATTTT,CASSVGPGTSTDTQYF
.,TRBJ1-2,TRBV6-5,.,TGTGCCAGCAGTAACCAGGGTTCTGGCTACACCTTC,CASSNQGSGYTF
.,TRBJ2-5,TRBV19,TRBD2,TGTGCCAGTAGTAGCCTCCTAGCGGCCTACCAAGAGACCCAGTACTTC,CASSSLLAAYQETQYF
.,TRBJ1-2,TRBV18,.,TGTGCCAGCTCACCCGTAAGGCCAGGGGGCTACACCTTC,CASSPVRPGGYTF
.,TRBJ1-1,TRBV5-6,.,TGTGCCAGCAGCCCAGTATGGGACACTGAAGCTTTCTTT,CASSPVWDTEAFF